Presented here are 4 T cell receptor beta chains from one specimen sequenced in a study of cytomegalovirus exposure and HLA in healthy donors. 13 Jbeta primers and 60 Vbeta primers were used for the PCR. The assay was immunoSEQ multiplex PCR, and TCRdb's table has in-frame clones only and misses some. This table has some 150,000 clones, under 85% appearing once. Specimen: PBMCs. The receptors were gathered from a woman aged 25 to 39 in good health and CMV-seronegative.

This clone was counted only a few times. The chain has TRBV5-6 and TRBJ2-5, with 8 bases that match TRBD2. The J call may be in error: the DNA end matches TRBJ2-7 better. The CDR3 contains 14 residues. CDR1 is SGHDT, CDR2 YYEEEE, per germline. Here the CDR3 DNA reads TGTGCCAGCAGCTTGGCGGGAGGGTACTACGAGCAGTACTTC. It encodes CASSLAGGYYEQYF.

Here the CDR3 reads CASSFESGGPGNEQFF. CDR3 nucleotide sequence: TGTGCCAGCAGTTTCGAGTCCGGAGGGCCAGGTAATGAGCAGTTCTTC. The chain has TRBV27 and TRBJ2-1; D is possibly TRBD2 (6 bases). The CDR3 sequence is 16 residues long. In germline, CDR1 is MNHEY, CDR2 SMNVEV (reference sequence). V lost 3 bases to trimming and J lost 7 bases, with 19 bases between them.

V and J are TRBV6-5 and TRBJ2-3, with 7 bases lining up with TRBD1. Trimming removed 5 bases from V and 4 bases from J; junction bases left unmatched: 6. CDR3 length: 14 amino acids. Germline values: CDR1 MNHEY, CDR2 SVGAGI. This CDR3 reads CASSTRQGPDTQYF. In nucleotides, the CDR3 is TGTGCCAGCAGTACGAGACAGGGCCCAGATACGCAGTATTTT.

This chain links TRBV6-6 with TRBJ2-2, with D possibly matching TRBD1 (6 bases). Between the trimmed V and J ends, which lost 8 bases and 5 bases, there was a span of 12 bases. This CDR3 contains 13 residues. Germline values: CDR1 MNHNY, CDR2 SVGAGI (reference sequence). This CDR3 is CASEGQNTGELFF. The CDR3 DNA reads TGTGCCAGCGAAGGACAGAATACCGGGGAGCTGTTTTTT.